This T cell receptor beta chain was observed in a study of regulatory and conventional T cells in RAG deficiency. Data came from immunoSEQ multiplex PCR; TCRdb stores just in-frame clones and leaves some out. The table has 8,000 to 10,000 clones, approximately 96% seen once. V shed 6 bases and J 3 bases; nucleotides not matched to a gene: 12. The CDR3 consists of 17 residues. Per germline, CDR1 LNHDA and CDR2 SQIVND (reference sequence). Conventional CD4+ T cells were sorted from blood as CD25-low CD127-high cells. Sequencing was performed on CD4+ effector T cells sorted from blood. The receptor was derived from a human donor with RAG deficiency presenting as severe combined immunodeficiency. The V gene is TRBV19, the J gene TRBJ2-1; TRBD1 aligns across 9 bases. For the CDR3, the DNA is TGTGCCAGTAGCCGCTACGGACAGGGGTTAGTCTACAATGAGCAGTTCTTC. Protein product: CASSRYGQGLVYNEQFF.